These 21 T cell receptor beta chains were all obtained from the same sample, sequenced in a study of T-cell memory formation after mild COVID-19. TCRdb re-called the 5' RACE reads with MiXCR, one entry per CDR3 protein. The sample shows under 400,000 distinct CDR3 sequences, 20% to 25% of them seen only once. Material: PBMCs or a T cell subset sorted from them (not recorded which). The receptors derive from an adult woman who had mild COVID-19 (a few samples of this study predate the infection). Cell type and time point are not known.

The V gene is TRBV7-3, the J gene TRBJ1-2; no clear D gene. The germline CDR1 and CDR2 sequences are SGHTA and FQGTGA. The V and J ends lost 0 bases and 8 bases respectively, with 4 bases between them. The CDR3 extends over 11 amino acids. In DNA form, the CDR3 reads TGTGCCAGCAGCTTAACAGAAGGCTACACCTTC. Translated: CASSLTEGYTF.

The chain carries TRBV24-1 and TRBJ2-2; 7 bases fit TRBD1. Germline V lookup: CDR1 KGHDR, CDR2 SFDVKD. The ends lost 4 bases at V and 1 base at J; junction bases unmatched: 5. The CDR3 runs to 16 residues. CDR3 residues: CATSEAGTENTGELFF. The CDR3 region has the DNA TGTGCCACCAGTGAGGCCGGGACAGAGAACACCGGGGAGCTGTTTTTT.

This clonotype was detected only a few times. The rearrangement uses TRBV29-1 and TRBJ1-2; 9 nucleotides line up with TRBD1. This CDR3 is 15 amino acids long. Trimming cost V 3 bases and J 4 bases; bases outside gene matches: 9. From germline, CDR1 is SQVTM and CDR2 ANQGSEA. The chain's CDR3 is CSVEGRTGERYGYTF. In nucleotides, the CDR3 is TGCAGCGTTGAGGGGAGGACAGGGGAACGCTATGGCTACACCTTC.

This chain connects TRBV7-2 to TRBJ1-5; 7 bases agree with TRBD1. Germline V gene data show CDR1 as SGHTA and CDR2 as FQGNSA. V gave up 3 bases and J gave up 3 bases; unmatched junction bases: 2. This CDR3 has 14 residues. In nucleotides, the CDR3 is TGTGCCAGCAGCTTGGACAGGTTCAATCAGCCCCAGCATTTT. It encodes CASSLDRFNQPQHF. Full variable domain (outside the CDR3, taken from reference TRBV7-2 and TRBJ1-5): GAGVSQSPSNKVTEKGKDVELRCDPISGHTALYWYRQSLGQGLEFLIYFQGNSAPDKSGLPSDRFSAERTGGSVSTLTIQRTQQEDSAVYLCASSLDRFNQPQHFGDGTRLSIL.

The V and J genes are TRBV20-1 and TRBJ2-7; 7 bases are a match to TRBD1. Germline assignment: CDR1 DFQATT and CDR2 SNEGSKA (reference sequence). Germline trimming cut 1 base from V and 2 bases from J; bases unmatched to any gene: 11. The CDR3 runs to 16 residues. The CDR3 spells CSARGRFGDRPYEQYF. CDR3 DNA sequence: TGCAGTGCTAGAGGGCGGTTCGGGGACAGACCCTACGAGCAGTACTTC.

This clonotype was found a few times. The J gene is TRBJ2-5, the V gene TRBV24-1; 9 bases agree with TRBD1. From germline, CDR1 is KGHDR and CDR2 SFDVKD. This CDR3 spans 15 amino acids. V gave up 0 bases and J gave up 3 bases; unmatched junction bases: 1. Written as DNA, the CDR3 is TGTGCCACCAGTGATTTGGACAGGGGGAAAGAGACCCAGTACTTC. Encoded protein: CATSDLDRGKETQYF.

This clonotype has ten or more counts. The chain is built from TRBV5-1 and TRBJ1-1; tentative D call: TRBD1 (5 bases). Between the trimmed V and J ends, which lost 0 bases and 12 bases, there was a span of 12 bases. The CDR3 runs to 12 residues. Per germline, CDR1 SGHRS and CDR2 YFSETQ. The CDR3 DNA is TGCGCCAGCAGCTTGGGGGGGATCTCGACTTTCTTT. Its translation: CASSLGGISTFF.

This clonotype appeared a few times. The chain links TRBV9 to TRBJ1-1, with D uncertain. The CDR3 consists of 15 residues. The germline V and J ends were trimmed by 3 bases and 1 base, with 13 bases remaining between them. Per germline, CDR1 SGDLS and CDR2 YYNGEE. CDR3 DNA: TGTGCCAGCAGCGCTGGAGGACGTTCGAACACTGAAGCTTTCTTT. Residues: CASSAGGRSNTEAFF.

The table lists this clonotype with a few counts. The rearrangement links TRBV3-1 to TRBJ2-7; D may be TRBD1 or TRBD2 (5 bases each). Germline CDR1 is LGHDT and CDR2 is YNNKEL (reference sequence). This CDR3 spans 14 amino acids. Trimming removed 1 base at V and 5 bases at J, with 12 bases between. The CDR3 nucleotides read TGTGCCAGCAGCCAAGGAGGGGCGAATGACGAGCAGTACTTC. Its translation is CASSQGGANDEQYF.

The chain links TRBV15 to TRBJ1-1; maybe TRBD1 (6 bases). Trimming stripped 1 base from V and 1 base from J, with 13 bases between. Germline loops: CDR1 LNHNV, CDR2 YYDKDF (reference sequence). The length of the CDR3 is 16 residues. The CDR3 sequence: CATSRGRWTANTEAFF. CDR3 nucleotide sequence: TGTGCCACCAGCAGAGGTAGGTGGACAGCGAACACTGAAGCTTTCTTT.

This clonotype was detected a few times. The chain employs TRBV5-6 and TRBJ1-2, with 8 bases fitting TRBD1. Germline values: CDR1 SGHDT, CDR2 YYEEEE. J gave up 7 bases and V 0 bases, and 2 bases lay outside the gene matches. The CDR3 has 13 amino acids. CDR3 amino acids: CASSLGRGPGYTF. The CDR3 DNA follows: TGTGCCAGCAGCTTGGGCAGGGGGCCTGGCTACACCTTC.

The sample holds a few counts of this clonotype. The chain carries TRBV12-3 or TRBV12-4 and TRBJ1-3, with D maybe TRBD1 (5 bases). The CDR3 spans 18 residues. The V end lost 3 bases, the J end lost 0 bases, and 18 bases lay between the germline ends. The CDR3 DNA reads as TGTGCCAGCAGTTTTTCACCGGGACGCGGCCCCTCTGGAAACACCATATATTTT. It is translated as CASSFSPGRGPSGNTIYF.

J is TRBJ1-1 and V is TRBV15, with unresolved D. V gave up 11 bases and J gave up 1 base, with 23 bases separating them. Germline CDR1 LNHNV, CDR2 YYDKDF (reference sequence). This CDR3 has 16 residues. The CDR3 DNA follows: TGTGCCGTCAGCGACCATTTAGAGTCGCCGAACACTGAAGCTTTCTTT. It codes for CAVSDHLESPNTEAFF.

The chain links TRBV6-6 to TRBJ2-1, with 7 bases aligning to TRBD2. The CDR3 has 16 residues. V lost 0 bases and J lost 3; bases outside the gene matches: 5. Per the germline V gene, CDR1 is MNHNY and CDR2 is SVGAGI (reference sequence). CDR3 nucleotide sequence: TGTGCCAGCAGTTACTCGGGCGGGAGAAGCTACAATGAGCAGTTCTTC. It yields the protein CASSYSGGRSYNEQFF.

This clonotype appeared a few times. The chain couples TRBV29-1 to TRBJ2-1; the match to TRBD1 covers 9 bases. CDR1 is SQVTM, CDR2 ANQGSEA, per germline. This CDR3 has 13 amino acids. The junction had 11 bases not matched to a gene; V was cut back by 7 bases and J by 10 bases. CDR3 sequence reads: CSGIQGAGGEQFF. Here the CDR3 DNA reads TGCAGCGGTATACAGGGGGCCGGGGGGGAGCAGTTCTTC.

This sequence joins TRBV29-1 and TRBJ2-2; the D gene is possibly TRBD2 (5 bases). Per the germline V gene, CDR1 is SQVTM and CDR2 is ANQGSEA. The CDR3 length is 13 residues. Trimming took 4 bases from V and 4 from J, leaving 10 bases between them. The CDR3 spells CSVGRGSTGELFF. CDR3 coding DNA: TGCAGCGTTGGACGGGGAAGCACCGGGGAGCTGTTTTTT.

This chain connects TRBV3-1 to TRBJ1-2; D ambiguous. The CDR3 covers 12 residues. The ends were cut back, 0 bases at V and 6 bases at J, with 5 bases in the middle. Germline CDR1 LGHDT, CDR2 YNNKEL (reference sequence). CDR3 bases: TGTGCCAGCAGCCAAGATAGGAATGGCTACACCTTC. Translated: CASSQDRNGYTF. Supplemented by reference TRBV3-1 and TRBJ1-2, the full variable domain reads DTAVSQTPKYLVTQMGNDKSIKCEQNLGHDTMYWYKQDSKKFLKIMFSYNNKELIINETVPNRFSPKSPDKAHLNLHINSLELGDSAVYFCASSQDRNGYTFGSGTRLTVV.

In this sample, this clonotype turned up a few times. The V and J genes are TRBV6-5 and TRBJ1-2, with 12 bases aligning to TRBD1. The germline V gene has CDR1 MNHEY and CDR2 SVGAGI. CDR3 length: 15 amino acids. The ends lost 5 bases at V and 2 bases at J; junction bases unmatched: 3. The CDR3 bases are TGTGCCAGCAGTGGGACAGGGGGCATAAACTATGGCTACACCTTC. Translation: CASSGTGGINYGYTF.

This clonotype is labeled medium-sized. The CDR3 region has the DNA TGTGCCAGCAGTTTTACACCAGATACGCAGTATTTT. Translated, it gives CASSFTPDTQYF. The chain joins TRBV7-9 to TRBJ2-3; no reliable D call. CDR1 is SEHNR, CDR2 FQNEAQ, per germline (reference sequence). With 6 bases removed from V and 4 bases from J, the gap between germline ends came to 8 bases. The CDR3 runs 12 residues. The variable domain in full, with the rest retrieved from reference TRBV7-9 and TRBJ2-3, is DTGVSQNPRHKITKRGQNVTFRCDPISEHNRLYWYRQTLGQGPEFLTYFQNEAQLEKSRLLSDRFSAERPKGSFSTLEIQRTEQGDSAMYLCASSFTPDTQYFGPGTRLTVL.

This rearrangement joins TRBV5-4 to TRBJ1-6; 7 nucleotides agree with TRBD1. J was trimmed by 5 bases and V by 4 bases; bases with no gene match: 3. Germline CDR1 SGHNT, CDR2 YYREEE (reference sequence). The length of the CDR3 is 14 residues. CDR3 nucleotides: TGTGCCAGCAGCGATGGACAGGATAATTCACCCCTCCACTTT. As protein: CASSDGQDNSPLHF.

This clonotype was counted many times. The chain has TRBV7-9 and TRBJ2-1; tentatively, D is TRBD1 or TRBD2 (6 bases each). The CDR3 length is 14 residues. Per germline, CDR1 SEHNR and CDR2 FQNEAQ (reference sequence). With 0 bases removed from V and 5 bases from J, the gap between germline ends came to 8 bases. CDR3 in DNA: TGTGCCAGCAGCTTAGCGGGGGGCCACAATGAGCAGTTCTTC. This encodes CASSLAGGHNEQFF.